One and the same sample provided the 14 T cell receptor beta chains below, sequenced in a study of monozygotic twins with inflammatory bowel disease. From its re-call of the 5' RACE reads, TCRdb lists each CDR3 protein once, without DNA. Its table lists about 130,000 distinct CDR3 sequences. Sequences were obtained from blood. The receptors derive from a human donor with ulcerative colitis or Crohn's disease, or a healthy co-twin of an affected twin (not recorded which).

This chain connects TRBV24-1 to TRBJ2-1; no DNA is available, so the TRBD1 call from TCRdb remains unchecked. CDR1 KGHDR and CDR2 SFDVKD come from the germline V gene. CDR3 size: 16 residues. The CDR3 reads CATSDLRRGENNEQFF.

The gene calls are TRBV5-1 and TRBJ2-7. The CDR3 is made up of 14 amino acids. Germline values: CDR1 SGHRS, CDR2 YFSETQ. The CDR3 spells CASSLYSSSYEQYF. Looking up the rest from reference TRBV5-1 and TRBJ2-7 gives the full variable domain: KAGVTQTPRYLIKTRGQQVTLSCSPISGHRSVSWYQQTPGQGLQFLFEYFSETQRNKGNFPGRFSGRQFSNSRSEMNVSTLELGDSALYLCASSLYSSSYEQYFGPGTRLTVT.

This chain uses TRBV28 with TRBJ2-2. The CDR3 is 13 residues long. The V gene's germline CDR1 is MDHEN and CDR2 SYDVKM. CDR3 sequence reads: CASSLLGTGELFF.

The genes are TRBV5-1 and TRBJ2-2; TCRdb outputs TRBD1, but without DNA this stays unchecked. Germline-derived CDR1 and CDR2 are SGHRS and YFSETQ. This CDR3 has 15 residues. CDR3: CASSPGTDNTGELFF.

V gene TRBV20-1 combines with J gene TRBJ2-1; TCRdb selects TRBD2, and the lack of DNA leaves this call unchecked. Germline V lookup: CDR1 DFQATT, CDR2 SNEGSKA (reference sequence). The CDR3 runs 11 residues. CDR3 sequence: CSARGTRWQFF.

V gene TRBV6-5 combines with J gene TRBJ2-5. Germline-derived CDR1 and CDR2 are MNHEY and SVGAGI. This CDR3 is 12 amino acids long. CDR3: CASSYGQETQYF.

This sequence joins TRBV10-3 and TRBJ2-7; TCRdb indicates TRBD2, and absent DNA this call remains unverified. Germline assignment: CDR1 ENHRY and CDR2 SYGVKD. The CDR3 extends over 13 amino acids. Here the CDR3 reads CAIRRSEDYEQYF.

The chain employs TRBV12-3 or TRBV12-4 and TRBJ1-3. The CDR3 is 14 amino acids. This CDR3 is CASSLVGPGNTIYF.

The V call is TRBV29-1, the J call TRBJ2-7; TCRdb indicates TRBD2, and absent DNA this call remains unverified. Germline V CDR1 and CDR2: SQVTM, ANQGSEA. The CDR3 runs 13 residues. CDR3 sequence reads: CSVASLPGGWQYF.

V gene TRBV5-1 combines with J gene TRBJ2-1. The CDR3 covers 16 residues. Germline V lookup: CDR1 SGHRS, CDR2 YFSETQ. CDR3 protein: CASSLALTGSYNEQFF.

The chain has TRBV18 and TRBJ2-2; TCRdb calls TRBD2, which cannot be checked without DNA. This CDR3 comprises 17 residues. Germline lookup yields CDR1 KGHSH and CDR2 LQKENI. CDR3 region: CASSPGLPLSSHGELFF.

CDR3 loop: CASSLASGAEAFF. This chain joins TRBV5-1 and TRBJ1-1; the D call from TCRdb, TRBD1, cannot be confirmed without DNA. Germline assignment: CDR1 SGHRS and CDR2 YFSETQ. The CDR3 is made up of 13 amino acids.

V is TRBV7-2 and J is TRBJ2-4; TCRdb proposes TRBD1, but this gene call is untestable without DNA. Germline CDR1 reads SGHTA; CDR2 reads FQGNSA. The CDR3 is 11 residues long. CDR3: CASSWPGQQYF.

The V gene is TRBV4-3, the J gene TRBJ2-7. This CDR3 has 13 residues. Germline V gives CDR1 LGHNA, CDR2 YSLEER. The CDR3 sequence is CASSQAESREQYF.